This is a list of T cell receptor beta chains from one sample in a study of blood T cells in healthy people across ages. TCRdb re-called the 5' RACE reads with MiXCR, one entry per CDR3 protein. The sample comprises fewer than 1.5 million distinct CDR3 sequences, roughly 45% of which are singletons, and roughly 8.2% rests with the top ten. Sequenced: blood. These receptors all stem from a woman younger than 30 in good health. CDR3s include the opening cysteine and the closing phenylalanine or tryptophan. A D gene is named only where the DNA matches it firmly. Rows may omit the clone size; those that give it use once, few, many or a size class.

TRBJ1-6 | few | TRBV2 | - | CASSEDSLSSYNSPLHF | TGTGCCAGCAGTGAAGACAGTTTGAGCTCCTATAATTCACCCCTCCACTTT
TRBJ1-1 | - | TRBV30 | - | CAWRAMGGPPEAFF | TGTGCCTGGAGGGCCATGGGGGGGCCCCCTGAAGCTTTCTTT
TRBJ1-2 | few | TRBV20-1 | TRBD1 | CSARGTGADGYTF | TGCAGTGCTAGGGGGACAGGGGCGGATGGCTACACCTTC
TRBJ2-1 | once | TRBV4-1 | - | CASSQDAGAKFF | TGCGCCAGCAGCCAAGACGCGGGGGCTAAGTTCTTC
TRBJ1-2 | - | TRBV20-1 | TRBD1 | CSARERTGYGGYTF | TGCAGTGCTAGAGAGCGGACAGGGTATGGCGGCTACACCTTC
TRBJ2-3 | - | TRBV20-1 | TRBD2 | CSARGGRDLTDTQYF | TGCAGTGCTAGGGGCGGGAGAGACCTCACAGATACGCAGTATTTT
TRBJ1-2 | few | TRBV5-5 | TRBD1 | CASSGTGALYGYTF | TGTGCCAGCAGTGGGACAGGGGCTCTCTATGGCTACACCTTC
TRBJ2-7 | few | TRBV7-9 | - | CASSLGWGYEQYF | TGTGCCAGCAGCTTAGGGTGGGGCTACGAGCAGTACTTC
TRBJ1-4 | - | TRBV7-2 | - | CASSLGTVEKLFF | TGTGCCAGCAGCTTAGGAACCGTCGAAAAACTGTTTTTT
TRBJ2-5 | - | TRBV28 | - | CASSSRRNQETQYF | TGTGCCAGCAGTTCCCGACGGAACCAAGAGACCCAGTACTTC
TRBJ2-1 | - | TRBV21-1 | - | CASTDSARNDHTYNEQFF | TGTGCCAGCACGGACTCAGCCAGGAACGACCACACCTACAATGAGCAGTTCTTC
TRBJ1-2 | - | TRBV15 | - | CATSRSQLGAYGYTF | TGTGCCACCAGCAGAAGCCAGTTGGGGGCCTATGGCTACACCTTC
TRBJ1-1 | - | TRBV29-1 | TRBD1 | CSVIRQGLINTEAFF | TGCAGCGTGATACGACAGGGACTTATTAACACTGAAGCTTTCTTT
TRBJ2-7 | many | TRBV10-3 | - | CAIGGSYEQYF | TGTGCCATCGGCGGCTCCTACGAGCAGTACTTC
TRBJ1-1 | - | TRBV5-1 | - | CASSLGQSYTEAFF | TGTGCCAGCAGCCTCGGACAGAGCTACACTGAAGCTTTCTTT
TRBJ2-3 | few | TRBV20-1 | - | CSARDPGVPDTQYF | TGCAGTGCTAGAGATCCCGGGGTCCCAGATACGCAGTATTTT
TRBJ2-7 | - | TRBV10-3 | TRBD1 | CAIGQGASYNEQYF | TGTGCCATCGGACAGGGGGCATCCTACAATGAGCAGTACTTC
TRBJ2-7 | - | TRBV7-9 | TRBD1 | CASAYASQGAKNYEQYF | TGTGCCAGCGCCTATGCATCACAGGGGGCTAAGAACTACGAGCAGTACTTC
TRBJ2-1 | - | TRBV6-1 | TRBD2 | CASRKGEGGPGDEQFF | TGTGCCAGCAGAAAGGGAGAGGGAGGGCCCGGTGATGAGCAGTTCTTC
TRBJ2-3 | few | TRBV20-1 | TRBD2 | CSARDPAGGATDTQYF | TGCAGTGCTAGAGATCCAGCGGGAGGGGCGACAGATACGCAGTATTTT